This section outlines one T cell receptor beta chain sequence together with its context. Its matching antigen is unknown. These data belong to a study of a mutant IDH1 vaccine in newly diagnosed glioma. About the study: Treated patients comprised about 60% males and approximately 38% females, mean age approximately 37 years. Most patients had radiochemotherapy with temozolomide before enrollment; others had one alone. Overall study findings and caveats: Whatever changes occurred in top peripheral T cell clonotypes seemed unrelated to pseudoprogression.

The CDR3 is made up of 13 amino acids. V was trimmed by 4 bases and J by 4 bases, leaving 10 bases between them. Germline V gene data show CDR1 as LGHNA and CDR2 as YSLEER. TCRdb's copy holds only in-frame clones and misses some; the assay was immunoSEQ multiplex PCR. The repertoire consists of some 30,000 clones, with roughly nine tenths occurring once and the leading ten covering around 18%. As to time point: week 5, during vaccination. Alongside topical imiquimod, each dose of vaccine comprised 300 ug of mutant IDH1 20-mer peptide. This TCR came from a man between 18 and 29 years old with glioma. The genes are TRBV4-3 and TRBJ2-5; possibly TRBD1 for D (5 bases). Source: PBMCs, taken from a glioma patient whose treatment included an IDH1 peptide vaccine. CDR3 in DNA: TGCGCCAGCAGCCCCCAGGGTGGAGAGACCCAGTACTTC. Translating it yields CASSPQGGETQYF.